A selection of T cell receptor beta chains follows, all from one sample in a study of sequential checkpoint blockade in melanoma. Clones were sequenced by immunoSEQ multiplex PCR, and TCRdb holds only the in-frame ones, with some missing. Among 26,000 or so clones listed, approximately 91% were seen once. Sequencing was performed on CD8+ T cells sorted from blood (inferred from file names), taken from a patient given nivolumab and ipilimumab in sequence. Receptor source: a human donor with melanoma. Each CDR3 is given with its conserved first and last residue. D genes are given only for firm matches. Clone size is not always given. Where it is, it says once, few, many or a class for expanded clones.

D	size	J	V	CDR3	DNA
.	.	TRBJ2-1	TRBV5-6	CASSMGASANAYNEQFF	TGTGCCAGCAGTATGGGAGCTAGCGCCAACGCCTACAATGAGCAGTTCTTC
.	.	TRBJ1-2	TRBV29-1	CSVQSLYGYTF	TGCAGCGTACAGAGCCTCTATGGCTACACCTTC
.	.	TRBJ1-2	TRBV28	CASRVAGGASYTF	TGTGCCAGCAGAGTTGCGGGGGGCGCAAGCTACACCTTC
TRBD2	.	TRBJ2-7	TRBV19	CASSSGGGSYEQYF	TGTGCCAGTAGTAGTGGCGGGGGTTCCTACGAGCAGTACTTC
TRBD1	few	TRBJ1-2	TRBV28	CASNLKTGGYTF	TGTGCCAGCAACCTCAAGACAGGGGGCTACACCTTC
.	.	TRBJ1-1	TRBV2	CASSEPAGQNTEAFF	TGTGCCAGCAGTGAACCGGCAGGTCAGAACACTGAAGCTTTCTTT
.	.	TRBJ1-1	TRBV7-9	CASSLGTIEAFF	TGTGCCAGCAGCTTAGGGACAATTGAAGCTTTCTTT
.	.	TRBJ1-2	TRBV10-3	CAISGTETPYGYTF	TGTGCCATCAGTGGGACAGAAACTCCCTATGGCTACACCTTC
.	once	TRBJ1-6	TRBV19	CASSISVVAGRNSPLHF	TGTGCCAGTAGTATTTCTGTTGTGGCAGGGCGTAATTCACCCCTCCACTTT
TRBD2	medium-sized	TRBJ2-3	TRBV12-5	CASGLSAGGTDTQYF	TGTGCTAGTGGTTTGTCAGCGGGGGGCACAGATACGCAGTATTTT
.	.	TRBJ2-3	TRBV5-1	CASSPRVAGDTQYF	TGCGCCAGCAGCCCGCGGGTAGCTGGAGATACGCAGTATTTT
TRBD2	once	TRBJ2-1	TRBV6-5	CASSPPGLAYNEQFF	TGTGCCAGCAGTCCTCCGGGACTAGCTTACAATGAGCAGTTCTTC
TRBD1	.	TRBJ2-1	TRBV15	CATSTRQGAVNEQFF	TGTGCCACCAGCACTAGACAGGGGGCAGTCAATGAGCAGTTCTTC
.	.	TRBJ2-1	TRBV28	CASSSPGSYNEQFF	TGTGCCAGCAGTTCCCCGGGGTCCTACAATGAGCAGTTCTTC
.	few	TRBJ1-5	TRBV28	CASRPVIGNQPQHF	TGTGCCAGCAGGCCGGTTATTGGCAATCAGCCCCAGCATTTT
.	.	TRBJ2-7	TRBV29-1	CSVVGPGNEQYF	TGCAGCGTTGTGGGTCCGGGGAACGAGCAGTACTTC
TRBD2	once	TRBJ2-5	TRBV7-9	CASRPGTSGGQETQYF	TGTGCCAGCAGGCCCGGGACTAGCGGGGGCCAAGAGACCCAGTACTTC
.	few	TRBJ2-7	TRBV11-2	CASSLALGADYEQYF	TGTGCCAGCAGCTTAGCCCTGGGAGCGGACTACGAGCAGTACTTC
.	few	TRBJ2-3	TRBV13	CASSSIGGRQYF	TGTGCCAGCAGCTCGATTGGTGGGAGGCAGTATTTT
.	.	TRBJ2-1	TRBV19	CASSIYETIQNEQFF	TGTGCCAGTAGTATATATGAGACTATCCAGAATGAGCAGTTCTTC
.	.	TRBJ1-4	TRBV15	CATSRDRESEKLFF	TGTGCCACCAGCAGAGATCGTGAGAGTGAAAAACTGTTTTTT
.	.	TRBJ2-6	TRBV4-3	CASSQADSASGANVLTF	TGCGCCAGCAGCCAAGCCGACAGTGCCTCTGGGGCCAACGTCCTGACTTTC
.	.	TRBJ2-7	TRBV19	CASSISGTNAYEQYF	TGTGCCAGTAGTATATCCGGGACAAATGCCTACGAGCAGTACTTC
.	few	TRBJ2-1	TRBV27	CASSFFEGNEQFF	TGTGCCAGCAGTTTTTTCGAGGGAAATGAGCAGTTCTTC
.	.	TRBJ1-6	TRBV5-6	CASSLEPGNSPLHF	TGTGCCAGCAGCTTGGAACCCGGTAATTCACCCCTCCACTTT
TRBD2	.	TRBJ2-3	TRBV6-1	CASKSWGGNTDTQYF	TGTGCCAGCAAAAGTTGGGGGGGGAACACAGATACGCAGTATTTT
.	.	TRBJ2-1	TRBV27	CASSPSAGVSSYNEQFF	TGTGCCAGCAGTCCCTCCGCGGGCGTCAGCTCCTACAATGAGCAGTTCTTC
.	.	TRBJ1-3	TRBV10-3	CAISEEGAGNTIYF	TGTGCCATCAGTGAGGAGGGGGCTGGAAACACCATATATTTT
.	.	TRBJ2-1	TRBV14	CASSQTDSYNEQFF	TGTGCCAGCAGCCAGACTGACTCCTACAATGAGCAGTTCTTC
TRBD2	.	TRBJ2-1	TRBV27	CASSPRLAAHNEQFF	TGTGCCAGCAGTCCACGACTAGCGGCCCACAATGAGCAGTTCTTC
TRBD2	once	TRBJ2-1	TRBV4-3	CASSQGSGRGNEQFF	TGCGCCAGCAGCCAAGGAAGCGGGAGGGGTAATGAGCAGTTCTTC
.	.	TRBJ1-2	TRBV19	CASSLEWRGYTF	TGTGCCAGTAGCCTCGAGTGGAGAGGCTACACCTTC
.	.	TRBJ1-1	TRBV5-6	CASRRGQLTEAFF	TGTGCCAGCAGACGCGGACAGCTCACTGAAGCTTTCTTT
.	.	TRBJ2-5	TRBV18	CASSPAGPETQYF	TGTGCCAGCTCACCTGCGGGTCCGGAGACCCAGTACTTC
.	.	TRBJ1-2	TRBV7-9	CASSLAHLDSNYGYTF	TGTGCCAGCAGCTTAGCCCACCTGGACAGCAACTATGGCTACACCTTC
.	.	TRBJ2-7	TRBV19	CASSRGREDKREQYF	TGTGCCAGCTCCAGGGGCAGGGAAGATAAGCGCGAGCAGTACTTC
.	.	TRBJ2-3	TRBV9	CASSVSGVDTQYF	TGTGCCAGCAGCGTGTCGGGGGTAGATACGCAGTATTTT